These T cell receptor beta chains were read from a single sample in a study of CD8 T cells in Susac syndrome. TCRdb passed the immunoSEQ multiplex PCR reads through MiXCR, listing each CDR3 protein once. The sample records about 90,000 distinct CDR3 sequences, over 85% being singletons. Sequencing was carried out using CD8+ T cells from PBMCs. Source of these receptors: a human donor in good health. Both conserved end residues are part of each CDR3. Fields, in order: V gene, D gene, J gene, clone size, CDR3 DNA, CDR3 protein. The D gene is left open where the match is weak. Not all rows give a size; the values are once, few, many and, for expanded clones, a class.

V gene: TRBV20-1; D gene: .; J gene: TRBJ2-1; clone size: .; CDR3 DNA: TGCAGTGCTACCACTCTTGGGGCCTACAATGAGCAGTTCTTC; CDR3 protein: CSATTLGAYNEQFF
V gene: TRBV7-6; D gene: .; J gene: TRBJ2-7; clone size: .; CDR3 DNA: TGTGCCAGCAGCTTAGGGGGGGCAATCTACGAGCAGTACTTC; CDR3 protein: CASSLGGAIYEQYF
V gene: TRBV3-1; D gene: TRBD2; J gene: TRBJ2-5; clone size: .; CDR3 DNA: TGTGCCAGCAGCCACCCCGGGACTAGCGGGGGGGTTGAGGAAGAGACCCAGTACTTC; CDR3 protein: CASSHPGTSGGVEEETQYF
V gene: TRBV6-1; D gene: .; J gene: TRBJ2-1; clone size: .; CDR3 DNA: TGTGCCAGCACGGCAGACTACAATGAGCAGTTCTTC; CDR3 protein: CASTADYNEQFF
V gene: TRBV15; D gene: .; J gene: TRBJ2-2; clone size: .; CDR3 DNA: TGTGCCACCAGCGGGCCGGACGGTTCGAACACCGGGGAGCTGTTTTTT; CDR3 protein: CATSGPDGSNTGELFF
V gene: TRBV20-1; D gene: TRBD2; J gene: TRBJ2-3; clone size: .; CDR3 DNA: TGCAGTGCTGTGACTAGCGGGGGCCCCGCAGATACGCAGTATTTT; CDR3 protein: CSAVTSGGPADTQYF
V gene: TRBV27; D gene: .; J gene: TRBJ2-1; clone size: .; CDR3 DNA: TGTGCCAGCAGTTTATGGGTCGATTACAATGAGCAGTTCTTC; CDR3 protein: CASSLWVDYNEQFF
V gene: TRBV12-3/TRBV12-4; D gene: TRBD2; J gene: TRBJ2-2; clone size: .; CDR3 DNA: TGTGCCAGCAGGCCGACGGGGGGCACCGGGGAGCTGTTTTTT; CDR3 protein: CASRPTGGTGELFF
V gene: TRBV6-1; D gene: TRBD2; J gene: TRBJ2-7; clone size: .; CDR3 DNA: TGTGCCAGCAGTGAAGTAGGGAGGGCCGAGCAGTACTTC; CDR3 protein: CASSEVGRAEQYF
V gene: TRBV3-1; D gene: TRBD1; J gene: TRBJ2-3; clone size: .; CDR3 DNA: TGTGCCAGCAGCCAGGCAGGGGGCTCATCAGATACGCAGTATTTT; CDR3 protein: CASSQAGGSSDTQYF
V gene: TRBV20-1; D gene: .; J gene: TRBJ1-1; clone size: .; CDR3 DNA: TGCAGTGCTAGTAGATTGAACACTGAAGCTTTCTTT; CDR3 protein: CSASRLNTEAFF
V gene: TRBV19; D gene: .; J gene: TRBJ1-1; clone size: .; CDR3 DNA: TGTGCCAGTAGTATATGGGGACTGGCCACTGAAGCTTTCTTT; CDR3 protein: CASSIWGLATEAFF
V gene: TRBV3-1; D gene: .; J gene: TRBJ1-1; clone size: .; CDR3 DNA: TGTGCCAGCAGCCCCAGGGGTTTGGCCCCTGAAGCTTTCTTT; CDR3 protein: CASSPRGLAPEAFF
V gene: TRBV5-5; D gene: .; J gene: TRBJ2-3; clone size: .; CDR3 DNA: TGTGCCAGCAGCTTGGGGCCGAAACTCGGGGATACGCAGTATTTT; CDR3 protein: CASSLGPKLGDTQYF
V gene: TRBV9; D gene: .; J gene: TRBJ1-5; clone size: once; CDR3 DNA: TGTGCCAGCAGCGTAGGGGGGCAGCGCAATCAGCCCCAGCATTTT; CDR3 protein: CASSVGGQRNQPQHF
V gene: TRBV29-1; D gene: .; J gene: TRBJ1-2; clone size: .; CDR3 DNA: TGCAGCGTTGGGGGAGTAGAGTATGGCTACACCTTC; CDR3 protein: CSVGGVEYGYTF
V gene: TRBV27; D gene: .; J gene: TRBJ1-6; clone size: few; CDR3 DNA: TGTGCCAGCAGTTTAAGCAGGGGAAGGAATAATTCACCCCTCCACTTT; CDR3 protein: CASSLSRGRNNSPLHF
V gene: TRBV3-1; D gene: TRBD2; J gene: TRBJ2-1; clone size: .; CDR3 DNA: TGTGCCAGCAGCCCATGGACTAGTAGCCATGAGCAATTCTTC; CDR3 protein: CASSPWTSSHEQFF
V gene: TRBV11-2; D gene: TRBD2; J gene: TRBJ2-7; clone size: few; CDR3 DNA: TGTGCCAGCAGCTTAGGGGCGGGGGGATACGAGCAGTACTTC; CDR3 protein: CASSLGAGGYEQYF
V gene: TRBV5-6; D gene: .; J gene: TRBJ2-7; clone size: .; CDR3 DNA: TGTGCCAGCAGCTTGGACGGTAAGGGGTCGGCCTACGAGCAGTACTTC; CDR3 protein: CASSLDGKGSAYEQYF
V gene: TRBV2; D gene: TRBD1; J gene: TRBJ2-7; clone size: .; CDR3 DNA: TGTGCCAGCAGGGCGAGTACAGGGGCCTACTTC; CDR3 protein: CASRASTGAYF
V gene: TRBV5-6; D gene: .; J gene: TRBJ1-1; clone size: .; CDR3 DNA: TGTGCCAGCAGCTTGGGCCGCTCGGGGGGATGGACTGAAGCTTTCTTT; CDR3 protein: CASSLGRSGGWTEAFF
V gene: TRBV5-6; D gene: TRBD2; J gene: TRBJ2-1; clone size: .; CDR3 DNA: TGTGCCAGCAGCCAACCTAGCGGGGTATACAACAATGAGCAGTTCTTC; CDR3 protein: CASSQPSGVYNNEQFF
V gene: TRBV6-1; D gene: .; J gene: TRBJ2-7; clone size: .; CDR3 DNA: TGTGCCAGCAGTGATGTCCCCGAGCAGTACTTC; CDR3 protein: CASSDVPEQYF
V gene: TRBV6-1; D gene: .; J gene: TRBJ2-1; clone size: few; CDR3 DNA: TGTGCCAGCAGTTTCTATCCTGGACGGAATGAGCAGTTCTTC; CDR3 protein: CASSFYPGRNEQFF
V gene: TRBV10-3; D gene: .; J gene: TRBJ2-5; clone size: .; CDR3 DNA: TGTGCCATCAGTGAGCCCACCGGGCCCGACACCCCCCAGTACTTC; CDR3 protein: CAISEPTGPDTPQYF
V gene: TRBV9; D gene: .; J gene: TRBJ1-5; clone size: .; CDR3 DNA: TGTGCCAGCAGCCGGTTTAGCAATCAGCCCCAGCATTTT; CDR3 protein: CASSRFSNQPQHF
V gene: TRBV25-1; D gene: .; J gene: TRBJ2-5; clone size: .; CDR3 DNA: TGTGCCAGCAGGGGAAGGGGGGCTCGAGAGACCCAGTACTTC; CDR3 protein: CASRGRGARETQYF
V gene: TRBV25-1; D gene: .; J gene: TRBJ1-1; clone size: .; CDR3 DNA: TGTGCCAGCAGTGATCCAGAGAGAGTGAACACTGAAGCTTTCTTT; CDR3 protein: CASSDPERVNTEAFF
V gene: TRBV15; D gene: TRBD1; J gene: TRBJ1-2; clone size: .; CDR3 DNA: TGTGCCACCAGCAGAGGGTATAAGACAGGGAAGAAGGATGGCTACACCTTC; CDR3 protein: CATSRGYKTGKKDGYTF
V gene: TRBV5-8; D gene: .; J gene: TRBJ1-2; clone size: .; CDR3 DNA: TGTGCCAGCAGCAGCTTGGGCGGGTTCTATGGCTACACCTTC; CDR3 protein: CASSSLGGFYGYTF
V gene: TRBV19; D gene: .; J gene: TRBJ1-5; clone size: few; CDR3 DNA: TGTGCCAGTAGTATCGGGGTTAGCCAGCCCCAGCATTTT; CDR3 protein: CASSIGVSQPQHF
V gene: TRBV5-1; D gene: TRBD1; J gene: TRBJ2-7; clone size: .; CDR3 DNA: TGCGCCAGCAGCTTCGGACAGGGGAACGAGCAGTACTTC; CDR3 protein: CASSFGQGNEQYF
V gene: TRBV27; D gene: .; J gene: TRBJ2-7; clone size: .; CDR3 DNA: TGTGCCACCTTGGGGGGAGGAGAGCAGTACTTC; CDR3 protein: CATLGGGEQYF
V gene: TRBV3-1; D gene: TRBD1; J gene: TRBJ2-5; clone size: .; CDR3 DNA: TGTGCCAGCAGCCAAGGGTTTAGGGGGCAGCTGGAGACCCAGTACTTC; CDR3 protein: CASSQGFRGQLETQYF
V gene: TRBV7-3; D gene: TRBD1; J gene: TRBJ2-3; clone size: .; CDR3 DNA: TGTGCCAGCAGCCCGACAGGGGTAGGAGGAGATACGCAGTATTTT; CDR3 protein: CASSPTGVGGDTQYF
V gene: TRBV9; D gene: TRBD1; J gene: TRBJ2-3; clone size: .; CDR3 DNA: TGTGCCAGCAGCTCACGGGGGGACAGGGCGGATACGCAGTATTTT; CDR3 protein: CASSSRGDRADTQYF
V gene: TRBV19; D gene: TRBD1; J gene: TRBJ1-2; clone size: few; CDR3 DNA: TGTGCCAGTAGTCCGGGGACAGGCTATGGCTACACCTTC; CDR3 protein: CASSPGTGYGYTF
V gene: TRBV3-1; D gene: TRBD2; J gene: TRBJ2-3; clone size: .; CDR3 DNA: TGTGCCAGCAGCCAAGATCCCAGCGGGGGTTCCACAGATACGCAGTATTTT; CDR3 protein: CASSQDPSGGSTDTQYF
V gene: TRBV20-1; D gene: TRBD2; J gene: TRBJ2-7; clone size: .; CDR3 DNA: TGCAGTGCTAGGGCGGGGGAGAGCTACGAGCAGTACTTC; CDR3 protein: CSARAGESYEQYF
V gene: TRBV4-2; D gene: .; J gene: TRBJ1-4; clone size: .; CDR3 DNA: TGTGCCAGCAGCCAAGATCCGTCCCAGGGAGTTGAAAAACTGTTTTTT; CDR3 protein: CASSQDPSQGVEKLFF
V gene: TRBV3-1; D gene: .; J gene: TRBJ1-1; clone size: .; CDR3 DNA: TGTGCCAGCAGCCAAATCCGGGGGGGCACTGAAGCTTTCTTT; CDR3 protein: CASSQIRGGTEAFF
V gene: TRBV27; D gene: TRBD1; J gene: TRBJ2-7; clone size: .; CDR3 DNA: TGTGCCAGCAGTCCCCAACAGGGGGCGGTGGAAGAGCAGTACTTC; CDR3 protein: CASSPQQGAVEEQYF
V gene: TRBV20-1; D gene: .; J gene: TRBJ2-7; clone size: .; CDR3 DNA: TGCAGTGCTGGTACCTCCTTCAGCGAATCCTACGAGCAGTACTTC; CDR3 protein: CSAGTSFSESYEQYF
V gene: TRBV3-1; D gene: .; J gene: TRBJ2-3; clone size: .; CDR3 DNA: TGTGCCAGCAGCCAAGTTACTAGTGAAGTCACAGATACGCAGTATTTT; CDR3 protein: CASSQVTSEVTDTQYF
V gene: TRBV4-1; D gene: .; J gene: TRBJ2-1; clone size: .; CDR3 DNA: TGCGCCAGCAGCCAATCATCCTACAATGAGCAGTTCTTC; CDR3 protein: CASSQSSYNEQFF
V gene: TRBV5-6; D gene: .; J gene: TRBJ1-5; clone size: .; CDR3 DNA: TGTGCCAGCAGCTTGGGAGATGTCAATCAGCCCCAGCATTTT; CDR3 protein: CASSLGDVNQPQHF
V gene: TRBV14; D gene: TRBD1; J gene: TRBJ1-6; clone size: .; CDR3 DNA: TGTGCCAGCAGCCAAACCGGGACAGGCCACAAAACCCTCCACTTT; CDR3 protein: CASSQTGTGHKTLHF
V gene: TRBV12-3/TRBV12-4; D gene: TRBD1; J gene: TRBJ2-1; clone size: .; CDR3 DNA: TGTGCCAGCAGACCTGGCAGGGGGCGTTCGGTTCATGAGCAGTTCTTC; CDR3 protein: CASRPGRGRSVHEQFF
V gene: TRBV13; D gene: .; J gene: TRBJ2-2; clone size: .; CDR3 DNA: TGTGCCAGCAGCTTAGAGGCTGCAACCGGGGAGCTGTTTTTT; CDR3 protein: CASSLEAATGELFF
V gene: TRBV20-1; D gene: .; J gene: TRBJ1-1; clone size: .; CDR3 DNA: TGCAGTGCTAGAGATGGCAGGAACACTGAAGCTTTCTTT; CDR3 protein: CSARDGRNTEAFF
V gene: TRBV4-1; D gene: .; J gene: TRBJ1-1; clone size: .; CDR3 DNA: TGCGCCAGCAGCCTCCCAGAGAACACTGAAGCTTTCTTT; CDR3 protein: CASSLPENTEAFF
V gene: TRBV6-5; D gene: .; J gene: TRBJ1-1; clone size: .; CDR3 DNA: TGTGCCAGCAGTTATTCTACCGGGGGGGCCACTGAAGCTTTCTTT; CDR3 protein: CASSYSTGGATEAFF